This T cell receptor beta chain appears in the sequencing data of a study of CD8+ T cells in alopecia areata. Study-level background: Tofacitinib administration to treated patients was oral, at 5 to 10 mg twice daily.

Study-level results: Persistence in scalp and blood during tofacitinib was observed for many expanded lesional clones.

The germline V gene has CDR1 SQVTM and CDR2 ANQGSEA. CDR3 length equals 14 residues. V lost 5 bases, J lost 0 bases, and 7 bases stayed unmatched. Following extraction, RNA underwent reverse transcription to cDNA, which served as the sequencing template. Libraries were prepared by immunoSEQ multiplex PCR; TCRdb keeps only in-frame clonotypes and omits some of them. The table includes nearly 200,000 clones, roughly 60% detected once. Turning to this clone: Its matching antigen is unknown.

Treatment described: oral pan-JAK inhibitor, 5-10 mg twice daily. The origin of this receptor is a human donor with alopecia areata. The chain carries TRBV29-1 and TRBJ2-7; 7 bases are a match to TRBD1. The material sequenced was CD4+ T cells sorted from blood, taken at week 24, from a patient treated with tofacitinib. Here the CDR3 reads CSVPRTGDSYEQYF. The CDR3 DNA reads TGCAGCGTTCCACGGACAGGCGACTCCTACGAGCAGTACTTC.